What follows is one T cell receptor beta chain and its context. This clone's antigen is unknown. Base quality data are lacking; no much larger clone is found one base away. The cohort comprised several hundred healthy bone marrow donors. Cohort members were all nominally healthy when sampled, although unrecorded immune exposures were likely present. The donor was CMV seronegative and was included in the group of a few hundred seronegative cohort members. Every donor gave a peripheral blood sample, and the peripheral blood mononuclear cells from that sample were used for TCR beta sequencing. Genomic DNA extraction from the blood cell samples was performed with the Qiagen DNeasy Blood Extraction Kit. This sample stems from a study of cytomegalovirus exposure and HLA in healthy donors (dated 2017 in TCRdb). Regarding the study in general: In an earlier analysis of under 750 of the donors, 276 Gb of sequence data and 117 million unique TCR beta sequences from about 190 million T cells were reported. Donor age, sex, ethnicity and CMV serostatus were compiled together with the repertoire data. Typing coverage differed by locus: A, B, C, DRB1 and DQB1 were typed in roughly 629-640 donors, DQA1 in 500 to 550, DPA1 in 600 to 610, and DPB1 in around 440. HLA typing included class I and class II loci at four-digit resolution. Roughly 300 gigabases of sequencing data and approximately 91 million unique TCR sequences made up an early release that covered over 550 HLA-typed donors. An earlier analysis of approximately 500 of the donors applied high-throughput TCR beta sequencing to assess whether each TCR beta V gene segment acted as functional or pseudogenic. Because of strong linkage in the cohort, four to six DR-DQ haplotypes were treated as single units for association and clustering. All discovery cohort repertoires had been generated using a single sequencing platform. Among under 450 genotyped donors of the cohort, an average of about 240,000 unique TCR beta nucleotide sequences were sequenced per donor, about a sixth of them non-productive. A later analysis re-analyzed previously published TCR beta repertoires from 500 to 700 donors and added high-resolution HLA genotyping to study TCR occurrence patterns. The T cell repertoires of several hundred subjects were profiled by immunosequencing and related to cytomegalovirus serostatus. Besides the first cohort of some 670 subjects, a separate validation cohort made up of 120 different subjects was used. Genome-wide SNP genotypes for about three fifths of the roughly 700 donors were used in a later genetic analysis, which treated that subset as a discovery cohort. The study aimed to test whether cataloging public T cell receptors could reveal signatures of past pathogen exposure. Rather than drawing on any new phenotypic data, the later analysis identified candidate immune exposures from TCR beta sequences and the way those sequences occurred across donors. To predict cytomegalovirus infection status, the study brought together high-throughput TCR immunosequencing, statistical association of individual TCRs with disease status, and machine learning. The genetic ancestry cluster associated with self-reported Caucasian donors included roughly four fifths of the roughly 400 genotyped donors.

Trimming removed 9 bases from V and 4 bases from J, leaving 16 bases between the germline ends. CDR1 and CDR2, per the germline V gene, are ENHRY and SYGVKD. CDR3 length: 14 amino acids, cysteine to phenylalanine. CDR3 DNA only is kept here, 42 bases in frame from base 1. Library preparation was by the immunoSEQ multiplex PCR assay. For the multiplex PCR, a mixture combining 60 forward primers for TCR Vbeta segments and 13 reverse primers for TCR Jbeta segments was used. Amplification of the CDR3 region of rearranged TCR beta genes was performed with a multiplex PCR assay on genomic DNA. The Illumina HiSeq System was used to sequence the amplified TCR beta libraries as 87-base-pair reads. For the original study's pipeline: Across the roughly 640 repertoires, a later analysis counted roughly 77 million unique TCR beta chains, roughly 11 million of which were shared by at least two donors. Raw reads were error-corrected and collapsed into unique sequences by a nearest-neighbor algorithm in which closely related sequences were merged to remove PCR and sequencing errors. Alignment of CDR3 sequences to IMGT reference sequences was used to assign V, D and J gene segments. Each retained sequence needed at least a six-nucleotide match to both a V gene segment and a J gene segment. Rearrangements were classified as productive when the CDR3 lacked stop codons and remained in frame with V and J, and all other rearrangements were classified as non-productive. Following IMGT convention, CDR3 was defined as the stretch from the second conserved V-encoded cysteine to the conserved J-encoded phenylalanine. The earlier analysis of some 540 of the donors excluded any sequence lacking an unambiguous match to a single V gene segment. In an earlier analysis of 500 to 750 of the donors, V segments were called functional above 56.7% productive rearrangements and were called segregating when the between-donor standard deviation exceeded 5%. To diagnose cytomegalovirus status from the catalog of TCR beta chain sequences, a statistical classification framework was built. A later analysis assigned V and J genes by comparing TCR nucleotide sequences with IMGT/GENE-DB human TR gene sequences. A later analysis assigned CDR3 sequences and most-parsimonious VDJ recombination scenarios with the TCRdist pipeline. In a later analysis, each TCR beta chain was defined by its CDR3 amino acid sequence together with its V-gene family, and reads lacking a unique V-gene family were excluded. In a later analysis, a few hundred highly shared, low-generation-probability nucleotide sequences were removed to address suspected cross-contamination and a sequencing artifact. For each public chain, a later analysis derived a clonal expansion index from normalized ranks of inferred template counts within each repertoire. In a later analysis, generation probabilities were computed using a VDJ recombination model fitted to out-of-frame rearrangements, and the results were checked against IGoR. A later analysis scored TCR-TCR, TCR-HLA and TCR-CMV co-occurrence with hypergeometric tests, applying a repertoire-size bias correction to TCR pairs. A later analysis estimated false discovery rates by permuting HLA or CMV assignments 20 times. In a later analysis, co-occurring TCRs were grouped with DBSCAN, and TCRdist sequence similarity was added when clustering was performed within HLA-allele-positive subsets. Repertoires with fewer than 30,000 or more than 120,000 public chains were left out of co-occurrence clustering, as were about 5 repertoires with anomalous nucleotide sharing. Not all clones reach the TCRdb copy of this immuneACCESS table, which keeps in-frame sequences only. Checked studies attribute under half of the gap to unresolved V genes and leave the rest unexplained. Clonal size and the V and J genes are those of that table, whereas D and trimming came from the DNA. The sample table holds approximately 140,000 clones, of which approximately 84% were seen once. Jointly, the top ten make up roughly 1.9% of the sample.

Study-wide findings and limitations: Because some donors lacked HLA typing at each locus, the association tests relied only on the typed subset. Presence/absence analyses assumed roughly uniform sequencing depth across donors, an assumption that may not hold. In a later analysis, HLA-associated TCR beta chains were found to be more clonally expanded and to have lower generation probabilities than equally common non-associated chains. Some IMGT-functional V segments, including TRBV6-2 and TRBV6-3, could not be distinguished by the 87-base-pair reads and were therefore excluded. A later analysis associated 16,951 TCR beta sequences with specific HLA alleles at a false discovery rate of 0.05. According to a later analysis, TCR association rates differed among HLA loci, with DRB1 alleles showing the most associated TCRs and HLA-C alleles showing the fewest. V-gene and J-gene trimming of TCR beta chains was associated with a missense DCLRE1C variant in a later genetic analysis, and the association was replicated in an independent cohort. In vitro tests confirmed that a few of the cytomegalovirus-associated TCR beta chains recognize cytomegalovirus antigens. Most TCR sequences were observed very rarely across donors, whereas some public TCRs were present in many individuals. The sequencing pipeline was judged likely to have produced a cluster of highly shared sequence variants as a technical artifact. This cohort had only TCR beta chains sequenced, and the lack of alpha or paired-chain data limited which features could be detected. In an earlier analysis of fewer than 750 of the donors, most TCR beta V segments were observed in productive rearrangements about 87% or about 30% of the time, broadly matching IMGT annotations. According to a later genetic analysis, donors in an Asian-associated ancestry cluster had fewer N-insertions in productive TCRs than the approximately 630-donor mean. A later analysis reported that several top co-occurrence clusters appeared linked to parvovirus B19, influenza, CMV and Epstein-Barr virus. For the cohort, immune exposure information was limited to CMV serostatus. Correlated functional status among segregating V segments might reflect linkage disequilibrium, but an unknown experimental factor could not be ruled out. The earlier analysis of some 560 of the donors excluded roughly 17 rarely observed V segments, including chromosome 9 orphons, because counts were too low. A further reported finding was that TCR beta sequences accurately predicted the HLA-A and HLA-B alleles for most subjects in the first cohort. Cytomegalovirus status was reported to be diagnosed by the classifier with high specificity and sensitivity in both the original and validation cohorts. Strong co-occurrence of HLA alleles, especially DR and DQ, made assigning TCR associations to individual alleles difficult. According to the authors, the approach could potentially be generalized to other disease states and immunological phenotypes. In the study, about 150 TCR beta chains were listed as associated with cytomegalovirus. A later analysis found that most CMV-associated TCR beta chains appeared HLA-restricted, with HLA associations seemingly driven largely by CMV exposure.

The source is a woman aged 35 to 49 in good health and CMV-seronegative. This chain is built from TRBV10-3 and TRBJ1-5, with TRBD1 tentatively as D gene (5 bases match). The sequencing sample was made of PBMCs. The DNA is TGTGCCATTAAAGCGGGACTTTCGAATCAGCCCCAGCATTTT. The translation is CAIKAGLSNQPQHF.